This T cell receptor beta chain is from a study of CXCR3-negative and CXCR3-positive naive CD8 T cells. Carrying UMI labels, the TRB cDNA libraries were prepared through 5' RACE. TCRdb reprocessed the 5' RACE reads and stores each CDR3 protein as one record, lacking DNA. In total, the table holds 4,500 to 7,000 distinct CDR3 sequences. Study outcomes and limitations: Surface CD5 matched across naive subsets, and TRB CDR3 properties served to infer TCR strength.

For this clonotype: Its antigen is unidentified.

This CDR3 has 15 residues. The germline CDR1 and CDR2 sequences are MNHNS and SASEGT. Sequencing was carried out using naive CXCR3- CD8+ T cells from blood. Subset in this sample: CD45RO-CCR7+CD27+CD95- naive CD8+ T cells lacking CXCR3 (TNR3-). The chain uses TRBV6-1 and TRBJ1-1; TCRdb picks TRBD1, but there is no DNA to check that call. The clonotype was recovered from a human donor in good health. Some clones in this sample may be carry-over from other donors' samples. The CDR3 reads CASSDPRGRNTEAFF.